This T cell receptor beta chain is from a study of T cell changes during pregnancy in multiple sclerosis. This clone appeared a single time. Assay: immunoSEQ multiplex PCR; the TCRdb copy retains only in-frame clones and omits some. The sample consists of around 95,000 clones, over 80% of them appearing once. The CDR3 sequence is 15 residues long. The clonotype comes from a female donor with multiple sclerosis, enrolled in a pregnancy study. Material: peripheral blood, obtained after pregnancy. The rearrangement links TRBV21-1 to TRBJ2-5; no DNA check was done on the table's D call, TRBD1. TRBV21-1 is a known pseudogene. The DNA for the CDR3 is TGTGCCAGCAGCAAACTAGTCAGGGATCCAGAGACCCAGTACTTC. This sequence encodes CASSKLVRDPETQYF.